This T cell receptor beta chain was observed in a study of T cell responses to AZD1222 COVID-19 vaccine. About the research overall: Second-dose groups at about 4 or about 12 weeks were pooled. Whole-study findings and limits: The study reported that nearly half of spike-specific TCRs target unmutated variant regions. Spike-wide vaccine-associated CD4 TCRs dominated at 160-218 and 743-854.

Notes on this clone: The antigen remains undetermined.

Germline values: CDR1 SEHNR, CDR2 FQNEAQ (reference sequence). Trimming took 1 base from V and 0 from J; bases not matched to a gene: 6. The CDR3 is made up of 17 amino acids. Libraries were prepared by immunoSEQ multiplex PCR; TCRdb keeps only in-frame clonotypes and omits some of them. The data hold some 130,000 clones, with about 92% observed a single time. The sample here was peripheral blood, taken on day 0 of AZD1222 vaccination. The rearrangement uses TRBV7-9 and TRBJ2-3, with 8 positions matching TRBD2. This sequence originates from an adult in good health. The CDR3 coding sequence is TGTGCCAGCAGCTTAGGCGGCCTAGCGGGTAGCACAGATACGCAGTATTTT. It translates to CASSLGGLAGSTDTQYF.